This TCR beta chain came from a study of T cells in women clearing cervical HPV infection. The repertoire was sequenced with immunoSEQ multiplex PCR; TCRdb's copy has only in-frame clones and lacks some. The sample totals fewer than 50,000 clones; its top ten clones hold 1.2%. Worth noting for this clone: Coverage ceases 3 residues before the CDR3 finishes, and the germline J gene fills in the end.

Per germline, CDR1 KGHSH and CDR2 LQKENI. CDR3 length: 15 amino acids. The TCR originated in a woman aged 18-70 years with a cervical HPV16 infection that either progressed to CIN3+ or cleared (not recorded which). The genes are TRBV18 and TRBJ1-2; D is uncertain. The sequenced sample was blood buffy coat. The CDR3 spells CASSPRPKNTDTYTF. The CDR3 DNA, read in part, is TGTGCCAGCTCACCAAGGCCAAAAAACACAGATACC.